This T cell receptor beta chain emerged from a study of identical twins. Carrying unique molecular identifiers, the cDNA also gained a universal primer site through template switching. TCRdb redid the calling of the 5' RACE reads with MiXCR, one entry per CDR3 protein. The repertoire has more than 650,000 distinct CDR3 sequences, roughly 6.2% of them found once; the top ten carry around 2%. CDR1 is GTSNPN and CDR2 is SVGIG in the germline V gene (reference sequence). The CDR3 is 16 amino acids. With 0 bases clipped from V and 2 bases from J, the junction kept 7 bases outside the gene matches. Findings and caveats of the study: There is a chance that invariant MAIT and iNKT cells partially muddied zero-insertion analyses. Excess sharing between twins was weaker in beta out-of-frame sequences. Findings depended on cross-sectional statistics rather than tracking the same donors.

Note on this clonotype: Its specificity is unknown.

This chain uses TRBV30 with TRBJ2-1; TRBD2 aligns across 7 bases. Sequencing was done on a sample of naive T cells sorted from blood. The TCR was taken from a young man in good health. CDR3 loop: CAWSVLGGRAYNEQFF. CDR3 nucleotide sequence: TGTGCCTGGAGTGTACTTGGCGGGAGAGCCTACAATGAGCAGTTCTTC.